The entry below describes one T cell receptor (beta chain). The antigen remains undetermined. These data belong to a study of identical twins. Study-wide points: The more abundant beta clonotypes in cord blood had fewer insertions, and memory repertoires did not show this.

Each CDR3 protein gets one entry after TCRdb re-called the 5' RACE reads with MiXCR. The sample contains hundreds of thousands of distinct CDR3 sequences, approximately 13% of which appear only once. The V gene end was trimmed by 3 bases and the J gene end by 2 bases; junction bases not matched to a gene: 10. Germline CDR1 is ENHRY and CDR2 is SYGVKD. CDR3 length: 17 residues. This same sample was also taken into another study, of yellow fever vaccine responses in identical twins. Turning to that study: Twins reportedly had a vaccine T cell response that seemed partly convergent, partly personalized.

This TCR derives from a woman aged 18-29 years in good health. Sequencing used PBMCs. V is TRBV10-3 and J is TRBJ2-3, with 8 bases that match TRBD2. In nucleotides, the CDR3 is TGTGCCATCAGTGAAGGGACTACTAGCGGTTTCACAGATACGCAGTATTTT. This encodes CAISEGTTSGFTDTQYF.